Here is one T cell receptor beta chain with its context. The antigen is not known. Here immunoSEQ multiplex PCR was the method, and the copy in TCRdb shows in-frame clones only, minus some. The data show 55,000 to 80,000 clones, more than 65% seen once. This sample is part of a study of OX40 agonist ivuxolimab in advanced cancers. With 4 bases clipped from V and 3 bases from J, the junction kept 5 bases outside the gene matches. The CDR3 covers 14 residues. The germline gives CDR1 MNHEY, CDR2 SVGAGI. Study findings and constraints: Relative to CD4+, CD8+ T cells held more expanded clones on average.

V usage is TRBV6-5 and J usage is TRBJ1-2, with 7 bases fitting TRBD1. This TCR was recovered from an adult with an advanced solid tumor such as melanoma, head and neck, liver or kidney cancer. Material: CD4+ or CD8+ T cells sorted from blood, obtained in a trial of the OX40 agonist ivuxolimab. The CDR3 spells CASSFSGTDYGYTF. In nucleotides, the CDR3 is TGTGCCAGCAGTTTCTCCGGGACAGACTATGGCTACACCTTC.